A single sample is the source of the 25 T cell receptor beta chains below, sequenced in a study of T-cell reconstitution after alpha-beta-depleted transplantation in children. The TCRbeta library was prepared with unique molecular identifiers. MiXCR, applied by TCRdb to the PCR reads, yields one record per CDR3 protein. This table has roughly 220,000 distinct CDR3 sequences, about 9.6% appearing once. Material: PBMCs from the stem cell graft donor, obtained from the stem cell graft. These receptors all come from a human donor who donated a stem cell graft to a child with SCID.

This clonotype was detected many times. The gene calls are TRBV7-8 and TRBJ1-1, with D perhaps matching TRBD1 (5 bases). Germline V lookup: CDR1 SGHVS, CDR2 FQNEAQ. This CDR3 has 15 amino acids. V was cut by 4 bases and J by 3 bases, with 15 bases left in between. CDR3 in DNA: TGTGCCAGCAGCTCATCAATCCGGGGGGACACTGAAGCTTTCTTT. This gives the protein CASSSSIRGDTEAFF.

This clonotype was counted many times. The chain combines TRBV5-1 with TRBJ2-3; no reliable D call. Trimming pared 4 bases from V and 2 bases from J, leaving 11 bases between. This CDR3 has 14 residues. Germline V gene data show CDR1 as SGHRS and CDR2 as YFSETQ. The DNA of the CDR3 is TGCGCCAGCAGCCCTGACACCCACACAGATACGCAGTATTTT. Its protein is CASSPDTHTDTQYF.

Ten or more counts support this clonotype. The chain links TRBV29-1 to TRBJ2-1, with 9 bases aligning to TRBD2. Looked up from germline, CDR1 is SQVTM and CDR2 is ANQGSEA. Trimming at V came to 3 bases and at J to 8 bases, leaving 8 bases not matched to a gene. The CDR3 has 14 residues. The CDR3 DNA follows: TGCAGCGTTGATAAGGCTAGCGGGGTCGATGAGCAGTTCTTC. It translates to CSVDKASGVDEQFF.

This clonotype was observed at least ten times. The chain has TRBV12-3 or TRBV12-4 and TRBJ1-1; D gene unclear. Trimming cost V 7 bases and J 5 bases, with 14 bases left between them. CDR3 length equals 13 residues. The CDR3 DNA is TGTGCCAGCATTGCAACCGGCGGGACTGAAGCTTTCTTT. This gives the protein CASIATGGTEAFF.

This clonotype appeared many times. The gene calls are TRBV19 and TRBJ1-5; 8 nucleotides agree with TRBD1. The V and J ends lost 7 bases and 8 bases, in that order; junction bases with no gene match: 16. Germline CDR1 is LNHDA and CDR2 is SQIVND (reference sequence). The CDR3 is 16 residues long. CDR3 sequence reads: CASKSRGQGTWEPQHF. The CDR3 nucleotides read TGTGCCAGTAAATCCAGAGGACAGGGTACTTGGGAGCCCCAGCATTTT.

Many counts were recorded for this clonotype. The chain links TRBV2 to TRBJ2-3; 8 bases align to TRBD2. The germline V gene has CDR1 SNHLY and CDR2 FYNNEI. This CDR3 is built from 16 residues. With V trimmed by 3 bases and J by 0 bases, 5 bases remained unmatched. Here the CDR3 DNA reads TGTGCCAGCAGTGATACTAGCGGCTCTAGCACAGATACGCAGTATTTT. It encodes CASSDTSGSSTDTQYF.

This clonotype was seen many times. The chain has TRBV3-1 and TRBJ2-3; the match to TRBD2 covers 9 bases. Germline CDR1 and CDR2: LGHDT and YNNKEL (reference sequence). Unmatched junction bases numbered 5, after V lost 2 bases and J lost 5 bases. The length of the CDR3 is 15 residues. CDR3 region: CASSQLRGGIDTQYF. The CDR3 coding sequence is TGTGCCAGCAGCCAATTGCGGGGGGGGATAGATACGCAGTATTTT.

The V gene is TRBV7-9, the J gene TRBJ1-2, with D perhaps matching TRBD1 (5 bases). Trimming took 5 bases from V and 2 from J, leaving 18 bases between them. This CDR3 has 16 amino acids. Germline V gives CDR1 SEHNR, CDR2 FQNEAQ (reference sequence). The CDR3 protein is CASSGIGTGENYGYTF. The CDR3, as DNA: TGTGCCAGCAGCGGAATCGGGACGGGGGAAAACTATGGCTACACCTTC.

To note about this clonotype: A much larger clone differs from this one at a single base, so this may be a read error. This chain joins TRBV4-1 and TRBJ1-5, with D possibly matching TRBD1 (5 bases). In germline, CDR1 is MGHRA, CDR2 YSYEKL. This CDR3 comprises 22 residues. V was clipped by 0 bases and J by 1 base, with 28 bases between them. CDR3 sequence: CASSQEGVGPWRFLRSNQPQHF. CDR3 nucleotides: TGCGCCAGCAGCCAAGAGGGGGTGGGGCCATGGCGTTTCTTGAGGAGCAATCAGCCCCAGCATTTT.

The table lists this clonotype with many counts. V and J are TRBV7-2 and TRBJ1-4; maybe TRBD1 (5 bases). Germline V gives CDR1 SGHTA, CDR2 FQGNSA. The CDR3 contains 14 residues. V gave up 5 bases and J gave up 4 bases, with 11 bases separating them. The CDR3 nucleotides are TGTGCCAGCAGCCAGGGACGGTATAATGAAAAACTGTTTTTT. Encoded protein: CASSQGRYNEKLFF.

This clonotype was detected a few times. The CDR3: CASSGTGGMTNTEAFF. The DNA for the CDR3 is TGTGCCAGCAGCGGGACAGGGGGCATGACGAACACTGAAGCTTTCTTT. The chain couples TRBV2 to TRBJ1-1, with TRBD1 matching over 12 bases. J lost 1 base, V lost 6 bases, and 6 bases had no gene match. Germline assignment: CDR1 SNHLY and CDR2 FYNNEI. The CDR3 runs to 16 residues.

This clonotype has a count of ten or more. V usage is TRBV7-2 and J usage is TRBJ1-1; D possibly corresponds to TRBD1 (5 bases). V shed 2 bases and J shed 5 bases, with 12 bases lying between them. Per the germline V gene, CDR1 is SGHTA and CDR2 is FQGNSA. CDR3 length: 14 amino acids. The CDR3 sequence: CASSLRGTGTEAFF. The CDR3 bases are TGTGCCAGCAGCTTAAGGGGCACGGGGACTGAAGCTTTCTTT. Using reference TRBV7-2 and TRBJ1-1 for the parts outside the CDR3, the full variable domain is GAGVSQSPSNKVTEKGKDVELRCDPISGHTALYWYRQSLGQGLEFLIYFQGNSAPDKSGLPSDRFSAERTGGSVSTLTIQRTQQEDSAVYLCASSLRGTGTEAFFGQGTRLTVV.

This clonotype was recorded at least ten times. V and J are TRBV5-1 and TRBJ2-3, with 8 bases matching TRBD1. This CDR3 is built from 15 residues. CDR1 is SGHRS, CDR2 YFSETQ, per germline. V lost 4 bases, J lost 0 bases, and 4 bases stayed unmatched. The CDR3 reads CASSMRTGSTDTQYF. The CDR3 DNA sequence: TGCGCCAGCAGCATGCGGACAGGGAGCACAGATACGCAGTATTTT. Full variable domain (rest looked up from reference TRBV5-1 and TRBJ2-3): KAGVTQTPRYLIKTRGQQVTLSCSPISGHRSVSWYQQTPGQGLQFLFEYFSETQRNKGNFPGRFSGRQFSNSRSEMNVSTLELGDSALYLCASSMRTGSTDTQYFGPGTRLTVL.

In its sample, this clonotype was seen a few times. The V gene is TRBV5-1, the J gene TRBJ1-4; D might be TRBD1 (6 bases). Trimming pared 1 base from V and 8 bases from J, leaving 15 bases between. CDR1 is SGHRS, CDR2 YFSETQ, per germline. The CDR3 has 15 amino acids. In DNA, the CDR3 is TGCGCCAGCAGCTTGATGGGACATGAGGGCGAAAAACTGTTTTTT. Its translation is CASSLMGHEGEKLFF.

This clonotype has a count of ten or more. This rearrangement joins TRBV12-3 or TRBV12-4 to TRBJ1-2, with TRBD1 matching 7 bases. The CDR3 spans 15 residues. V lost 5 bases to trimming and J lost 7 bases; unmatched junction nucleotides: 13. The CDR3 DNA sequence: TGTGCCAGCAGTCCAGCCGACAGGGAATGGAGTGGCTACACCTTC. It codes for CASSPADREWSGYTF.

In this sample, this clonotype turned up many times. The CDR3 here is CATRGQVASYEQYF. The CDR3 nucleotides read TGTGCCACCCGAGGACAGGTAGCTTCCTACGAGCAGTACTTC. V and J are TRBV27 and TRBJ2-7; the match to TRBD1 covers 7 bases. Losses at the gene ends were 10 bases for V and 1 base for J; bases not matched to a gene: 10. Germline V CDR1 and CDR2: MNHEY, SMNVEV (reference sequence). The CDR3 covers 14 residues.

V usage is TRBV10-3 and J usage is TRBJ1-2, with TRBD1 matching over 9 bases. CDR1 and CDR2 (germline): ENHRY, SYGVKD. V shed 2 bases and J 4 bases; nucleotides not matched to a gene: 2. This CDR3 contains 14 residues. CDR3 in DNA: TGTGCCATCAGTGAGAGACAGGGGGTCTATGGCTACACCTTC. It is translated as CAISERQGVYGYTF.

This clonotype was detected a few times. The V call is TRBV28, the J call TRBJ2-2; 7 nucleotides line up with TRBD1. CDR3 size: 15 residues. V was clipped by 7 bases and J by 5 bases; unmatched bases: 10. The germline CDR1 and CDR2 sequences are MDHEN and SYDVKM. The CDR3 here is CASTDPGQLTGELFF. The CDR3, as DNA: TGTGCCAGCACCGATCCGGGACAGCTGACCGGGGAGCTGTTTTTT.

In this sample, this clonotype turned up many times. This rearrangement joins TRBV5-1 to TRBJ2-2; 9 nucleotides agree with TRBD1. The junction had 8 bases not matched to a gene; V was cut back by 8 bases and J by 6 bases. Per the germline V gene, CDR1 is SGHRS and CDR2 is YFSETQ. This CDR3 is 14 amino acids long. CDR3 nucleotide sequence: TGCGCCAGTTCGCCGGGACAGGGATCCGGGGAGCTGTTTTTT. This gives the protein CASSPGQGSGELFF.

This clonotype came up many times. The chain uses TRBV5-6 and TRBJ2-4; unclear D gene. The CDR3 consists of 16 residues. Germline assignment: CDR1 SGHDT and CDR2 YYEEEE. Trimming took 0 bases from V and 1 from J, leaving 11 bases between them. The CDR3 spells CASSLVGSPAKNIQYF. CDR3 nucleotides: TGTGCCAGCAGCTTGGTTGGCAGCCCGGCCAAAAACATTCAGTACTTC.

This clonotype was observed at least ten times. In DNA, the CDR3 is TGCGCCAGCAGCACTGGACAGGGGGCTTATGGCTACACCTTC. Translation: CASSTGQGAYGYTF. V usage is TRBV5-1 and J usage is TRBJ1-2; 11 bases match TRBD1. This CDR3 is 14 amino acids long. V lost 4 bases, J lost 5 bases, and 4 bases stayed unmatched. CDR1 is SGHRS and CDR2 is YFSETQ in the germline V gene.

This clonotype was counted ten times or more. The chain links TRBV4-3 to TRBJ2-5, with D unresolved. The CDR3 contains 11 residues. The germline gives CDR1 LGHNA, CDR2 YSLEER. Trimming removed 0 bases at V and 5 bases at J, with 1 base between. As DNA, the CDR3 is TGCGCCAGCAGCCAAGAGGAGACCCAGTACTTC. Its protein is CASSQEETQYF.

There are many counts of this clonotype. V gene TRBV5-1 combines with J gene TRBJ2-1; 9 positions agree with TRBD2. The germline CDR1 and CDR2 sequences are SGHRS and YFSETQ. V shed 4 bases, J shed 6 bases, and the junction held 8 bases outside the gene matches. The CDR3 loop spans 15 amino acids. CDR3 DNA sequence: TGCGCCAGCAGCCTTCTCGGGACTAGCATCAATGAGCAGTTCTTC. This translates into CASSLLGTSINEQFF.

This clonotype turned up a few times. The rearrangement links TRBV28 to TRBJ1-2; tentatively, D is TRBD1 (5 bases). The germline V and J ends were trimmed by 2 bases and 4 bases, with 20 bases remaining between them. Germline V lookup: CDR1 MDHEN, CDR2 SYDVKM. CDR3 length equals 17 residues. CDR3 loop: CASSLPEWGTEIYGYTF. CDR3 nucleotides: TGTGCCAGCAGTTTACCGGAATGGGGGACGGAGATCTATGGCTACACCTTC.

This clonotype was recorded at least ten times. The chain is built from TRBV29-1 and TRBJ1-2; 7 nucleotides align to TRBD1. V lost 3 bases, J lost 4 bases, and 5 bases stayed unmatched. The CDR3 spans 13 residues. The V gene's germline CDR1 is SQVTM and CDR2 ANQGSEA. CDR3 sequence: CSVETGSGYGYTF. The DNA of the CDR3 is TGCAGCGTTGAGACAGGGTCGGGCTATGGCTACACCTTC.